The sample holds a few counts of the clone carrying this T cell receptor beta chain. The data derive from a study of T-cell memory formation after mild COVID-19. The CDR3 covers 15 residues. The V and J ends lost 4 bases and 3 bases respectively, with 17 bases between them. Germline CDR1 SGHRS, CDR2 YFSETQ. One entry per CDR3 protein, called by TCRdb with MiXCR from the 5' RACE reads. The sample records under 300,000 distinct CDR3 sequences, 8% to 10% being singletons. V and J are TRBV5-1 and TRBJ2-7, with D possibly called TRBD1 or TRBD2 (5 bases each). Sequenced sample: PBMCs or a T cell subset sorted from them (not recorded which). The source of this sequence is a man aged 18 to 30 who had mild COVID-19 (a few samples of this study predate the infection). Cell type and time point are not known. CDR3 sequence (DNA): TGCGCCAGCAGCCCAGGGACGGAACGAATCTACGAGCAGTACTTC. It specifies CASSPGTERIYEQYF.